The text below deals with one T cell receptor (beta chain). Its target antigen remains unknown. Per-nucleotide qualities are absent, and no much larger clonotype sits a single base away. Around 500 nanograms of biopsy DNA per sample were submitted for commercial TCRB immunosequencing. Adaptive Biotechnology amplified CDR3 regions from genomic DNA with a two-step multiplex PCR that controlled for amplification bias. The first PCR used primers for every V and J gene segment; the second PCR added barcodes and Illumina adapters. CDR3 libraries were sequenced using an Illumina instrument. The study's own analysis went as follows. The analysis used both the pipelines supplied by the vendor and custom analysis of the raw data in R/Bioconductor with R version 3.3.0. Clonality, which ranges from 0 to 1, was calculated as the inverse of the normalised Shannon entropy across all productive clones. The repertoire share taken up by the top 100 clones defined high-frequency clones, and only clones that passed a 95% confidence test were kept. Overlap between samples was measured with the Morisita-Horn index, while repertoire diversity was measured with the Simpson index. TCRdb retrieved this table from immuneACCESS and kept in-frame rearrangements only. Not all clones are present; in checked studies, unresolved V genes account for under half, and no reason is known for the remainder. The V and J calls and the clone size are those of that table, but D and trimming were determined from the DNA. Recorded for this sample are about 10,000 clones; 65% to 85% of them occurred a single time. Around 15% of the sample is taken by the ten largest.

The data were obtained in a study of T cell repertoires in ileal Crohn's disease (dated by TCRdb to between 2019 and 2020). Notes on the research overall: Median disease duration was approximately 8 years, and about 40% of patients were identified as active smokers at the time of surgery. About half of the patients received postoperative therapy: 11 received thiopurines and 18 received anti-TNF agents. Endoscopic postoperative recurrence was defined by a Rutgeerts score above i0. M6 samples were neoterminal ileum biopsies taken at postoperative colonoscopy. The study was conducted in parallel with a multicentre cohort that was designed to identify predictors of early endoscopic recurrence following ileocolonic resection. All patients had surgery for a complication: stricturing disease in roughly 60% and penetrating disease in about 39%. A total of about 170 mucosal samples from 57 patients were sequenced, collected from several sites on the surgical specimen and at postoperative endoscopy. The TCR repertoire was analysed in around 50 patients with Crohn's disease drawn from a prospective multicentre cohort.

The paper as a whole reports these results and caveats: Compared with non-smokers, patients who were active smokers at surgery showed a significantly higher proportion of clonal expansions (25.9% vs 17.9%, p=0.02). Higher high-frequency clone percentages at surgery were associated with endoscopic recurrence; all patients with clonality above 26.8% (18/57) had recurrence. More high-frequency clones were carried by sorted CD8 T cells than by CD4 T cells, suggesting that mucosal expansions were mainly CD8. Postoperative endoscopy was performed at varying times within the first year after surgery, with a median delay of approximately 6.8 months. Mucosal CD4 and CD8 T cells were sorted and sequenced only in a subgroup of patients, the size of which was not stated.

Via the germline V gene, CDR1 is MNHNS and CDR2 SASEGT. The CDR3, from cysteine to phenylalanine, totals 13 residues. The retained sequence is limited to the CDR3, 39 bases, with the frame set at the first base. The V end loses 1 base and the J end loses 11 bases, and a stretch of 15 bases separates them. The time point label of this sample denotes: neoterminal ileum biopsy at postoperative endoscopy, about 6 months after surgery. To be eligible, patients had to be adults with ileal or ileocolonic Crohn's disease and an indication for ileocolonic resection. Whole ileal mucosal biopsies were stored frozen at -80°C before DNA extraction. Genomic DNA was isolated from frozen whole biopsies using a TRizol-based method, and the DNA was quantified with a NanoDrop 2000 spectrophotometer.

Rearrangement joined TRBV6-1 to TRBJ2-7; TRBD2 is a possible D gene, resting on 5 matching bases. This TCR derives from an adult with Crohn's disease. The sample was ileal tissue. This receptor has the CDR3 CASSEGVRGVEYF. The nucleotides are TGTGCCAGCAGTGAAGGGGTCCGGGGAGTAGAGTACTTC.